The next 3 T cell receptor beta chains were all read from a single sample in a study of blood T cells in healthy people across ages. Combining a sample-barcoded 5' primer with a J-beta primer mix, a second PCR ran for roughly 7 to 12 cycles. TCRdb independently ran MiXCR on the 5' RACE reads; one entry per CDR3 protein. The sample lists 600,000 to 900,000 distinct CDR3 sequences, roughly 26% seen once, with around 3% in the top ten. The data were also submitted as part of a second study, on T cells of mothers and their children.

Material for sequencing was blood. The receptors originated from a boy aged 10-17 years in good health.

This chain uses TRBV7-6 with TRBJ2-6, with D unclear. V was clipped by 4 bases and J by 0 bases, with 13 bases between them. CDR3 size: 17 residues. Looked up from germline, CDR1 is SGHVS and CDR2 is FNYEAQ. CDR3 DNA sequence: TGTGCCAGCAGCTCATCCAAGGATCACTCTGGGGCCAACGTCCTGACTTTC. It translates to CASSSSKDHSGANVLTF.

The genes are TRBV12-5 and TRBJ2-5, with 7 bases that match TRBD2. In germline, CDR1 is LGHNT, CDR2 FRNRAP. V shed 6 bases, J shed 3 bases, and the junction held 7 bases outside the gene matches. This CDR3 region has 14 residues. The DNA for the CDR3 is TGTGCTAGTGGCCCCTCGGCGGGGGAAGAGACCCAGTACTTC. Its protein is CASGPSAGEETQYF.

The chain couples TRBV24-1 to TRBJ2-1; D ambiguous. Germline CDR1 is KGHDR and CDR2 is SFDVKD. The CDR3 extends over 13 amino acids. V was trimmed by 3 bases and J by 6 bases, leaving 8 bases between them. This CDR3 is CATSDPISNEQFF. The CDR3 coding sequence is TGTGCCACCAGTGATCCCATTTCCAATGAGCAGTTCTTC.